This T cell receptor (beta chain) was found in a study of blood T cell repertoires in COVID-19. About the research overall: The cDNA or gDNA used as material had been derived from T cells, B-cell-depleted T cells, or PBMCs.

Methods used by the authors: Reference gene primer amplification gave estimated nucleated cell counts. Here immunoSEQ multiplex PCR was the method, and the copy in TCRdb shows in-frame clones only, minus some. D and trimming were read from the DNA, whereas the V and J calls and clone size are those reported in that table. This sample has about 500,000 clones, with 89% found just once. The CDR3 is made up of 16 amino acids. The V segment lost 2 bases and the J segment 7 bases; nucleotides outside the gene matches: 10. CDR1 is SGHTA and CDR2 is FQGTGA in the germline V gene. This clone was seen a few times.

Source material: peripheral blood. This TCR came from a man aged 18 to 30 with COVID-19, enrolled during active disease. V and J are TRBV7-3 and TRBJ2-1; 8 bases match TRBD2. CDR3 residues: CASSLVGTSGRNEQFF. CDR3 DNA: TGTGCCAGCAGCTTAGTGGGGACTAGTGGTCGGAATGAGCAGTTCTTC.